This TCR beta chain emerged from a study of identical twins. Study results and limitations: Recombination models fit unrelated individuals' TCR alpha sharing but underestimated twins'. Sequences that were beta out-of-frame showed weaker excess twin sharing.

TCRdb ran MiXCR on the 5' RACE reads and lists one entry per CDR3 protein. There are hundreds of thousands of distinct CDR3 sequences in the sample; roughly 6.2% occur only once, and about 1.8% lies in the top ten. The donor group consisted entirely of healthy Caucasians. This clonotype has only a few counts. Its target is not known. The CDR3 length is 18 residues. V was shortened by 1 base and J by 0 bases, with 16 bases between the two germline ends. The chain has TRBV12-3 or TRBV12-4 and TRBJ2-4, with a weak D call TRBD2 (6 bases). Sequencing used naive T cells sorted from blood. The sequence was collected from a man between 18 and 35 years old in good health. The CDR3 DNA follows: TGTGCCAGCAGTTTAGTGGCGGGAACCCTACTAGCCAAAAACATTCAGTACTTC. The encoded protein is CASSLVAGTLLAKNIQYF.